A single sample is the source of the 26 T cell receptor beta chains below, sequenced in a study of blood T cell repertoires in COVID-19. TCRdb keeps only in-frame clones here, not all; method: immunoSEQ multiplex PCR. The table shows 80,000 to 100,000 clones, with 86% occurring only once. Sequenced: peripheral blood. The origin of the receptors is a woman over 75 with acute or convalescent COVID-19.

The chain links TRBV3-1 (or the pseudogene TRBV3-2) to TRBJ1-4; TRBD1 matches at 7 bases. The V segment lost 5 bases and the J segment 4 bases; nucleotides outside the gene matches: 7. This CDR3 spans 15 amino acids. CDR1 LGHDT and CDR2 YNNKEL come from the germline V gene (reference sequence). CDR3 DNA: TGTGCCAGCAGCTCTGGACAGGCCCTTAATGAAAAACTGTTTTTT. It is translated as CASSSGQALNEKLFF.

The V call is TRBV6-2 or TRBV6-3, the J call TRBJ2-3; TRBD2 matches at 9 bases. Trimming removed 2 bases from V and 7 bases from J; junction bases left unmatched: 13. The CDR3 spans 17 residues. Germline assignment: CDR1 MNHEY and CDR2 SVGEGT. The CDR3 DNA follows: TGTGCCAGCAGTTACCTAGGTTCGGGACTAGCCCACAATACGCAGTATTTT. Translation: CASSYLGSGLAHNTQYF.

The rearrangement links TRBV5-6 to TRBJ2-2, with a tentative D call TRBD1 (5 bases). This CDR3 region has 13 residues. The germline CDR1 and CDR2 sequences are SGHDT and YYEEEE. Trimming pared 7 bases from V and 4 bases from J, leaving 11 bases between. DNA of the CDR3: TGTGCCAGCGGGGCTAAAATCACCGGGGAGCTGTTTTTT. This encodes CASGAKITGELFF.

As concerns this clone: One end of the junction varies from germline; a read error may be responsible. The rearrangement uses TRBV11-2 and TRBJ2-4; 7 bases are a match to TRBD1. The CDR3 loop spans 15 amino acids. Germline CDR1 and CDR2: SGHAT and FQNNGV. The CDR3 region has the DNA TGTGCCAGCAGTTTAGGGGGCATAGCCAAAAACATTCAGTACTTT. Its protein product is CASSLGGIAKNIQYF.

This clone was counted once. The chain links TRBV7-2 to TRBJ2-7; D is unresolved. V was cut by 3 bases and J by 0 bases, with 6 bases left in between. The CDR3 runs to 13 residues. From germline, CDR1 is SGHTA and CDR2 FQGNSA. The CDR3 here is CASSFGLSYEQYF. CDR3 sequence (DNA): TGTGCCAGCAGCTTTGGCCTCTCCTACGAGCAGTACTTC.

The chain combines TRBV11-1 with TRBJ1-2; 7 bases agree with TRBD1. Germline CDR1 is SGHAT and CDR2 is FQDESV (reference sequence). V shed 6 bases, J shed 0 bases, and the junction held 4 bases outside the gene matches. This CDR3 has 14 residues. For the CDR3, the DNA is TGTGCCAGCAGTCGGACAGGCACTAACTATGGCTACACCTTC. Translated: CASSRTGTNYGYTF.

The chain links TRBV7-6 to TRBJ1-1, with 7 bases that match TRBD1. In germline, CDR1 is SGHVS, CDR2 FNYEAQ. CDR3 length: 13 residues. Trimming took 1 base from V and 12 from J; bases not matched to a gene: 8. In nucleotides, the CDR3 is TGTGCCAGCAGCTTAGACGAGACAGGGACATCTTTCTTT. It specifies CASSLDETGTSFF.

The chain is built from TRBV24-1 and TRBJ2-1, with 7 bases identical to TRBD2. V was clipped by 2 bases and J by 1 base; unmatched bases: 7. The CDR3 is made up of 17 amino acids. Germline CDR1 is KGHDR and CDR2 is SFDVKD. The CDR3 protein is CATSDSPGRGSYNEQFF. Here the CDR3 DNA reads TGTGCCACCAGTGATTCCCCAGGGAGGGGTTCCTACAATGAGCAGTTCTTC.

This chain joins TRBV5-1 and TRBJ2-5, with D possibly matching TRBD2 (6 bases). Deletions cut 0 bases from V and 7 bases from J, with 16 bases between. The CDR3 spans 15 residues. Germline V gene sequence: CDR1 SGHRS, CDR2 YFSETQ. The DNA of the CDR3 is TGCGCCAGCAGCTTGGATGTTTCGGGGGTCGGGACCCAGTACTTC. Its translation is CASSLDVSGVGTQYF.

The chain employs TRBV5-1 and TRBJ1-1; no firm D call. The CDR3 spans 14 residues. Germline CDR1 reads SGHRS; CDR2 reads YFSETQ. V lost 4 bases and J lost 4, with 14 bases in between. The chain's CDR3 is CASSPGNGVTEAFF. The CDR3 bases are TGCGCCAGCAGCCCCGGTAACGGGGTCACTGAAGCTTTCTTT.

The chain joins TRBV5-6 to TRBJ2-1; 8 nucleotides agree with TRBD2. The J segment lost 7 bases and the V segment lost 0 bases, leaving 9 bases of the junction unmatched. Germline lookup yields CDR1 SGHDT and CDR2 YYEEEE. This CDR3 spans 16 amino acids. The CDR3 coding sequence is TGTGCCAGCAGCTTGGATCGGGGGGGGCCCAAGAATGAGCAGTTCTTC. Protein: CASSLDRGGPKNEQFF.

This rearrangement joins TRBV30 to TRBJ1-3; no definite D call. Trimming removed 2 bases from V and 5 bases from J, with 10 bases in between. The CDR3 is made up of 13 amino acids. Germline CDR1 reads GTSNPN; CDR2 reads SVGIG (reference sequence). The CDR3 region has the DNA TGTGCCTGGAGTTTGGAGCCAAGAAACACCATATATTTT. Its protein is CAWSLEPRNTIYF.

The rearrangement joins TRBV5-4 to TRBJ1-6; a possible D gene is TRBD1 (5 bases). CDR3 length: 16 amino acids. Looked up from germline, CDR1 is SGHNT and CDR2 is YYREEE (reference sequence). V lost 0 bases to trimming and J lost 5 bases, with 12 bases between them. The CDR3 nucleotides read TGTGCCAGCAGCTTGGCCCGACAGCCGAATAATTCACCCCTCCACTTT. It encodes CASSLARQPNNSPLHF.

The chain has TRBV12-3 or TRBV12-4 and TRBJ1-2; weak D call: TRBD1 (5 bases). Trimming left V 6 bases short and J 0 bases short, with 8 bases between. CDR3 length: 13 residues. The CDR3 bases are TGTGCCAGCAGGTCACAGGCTAACTATGGCTACACCTTC. Residues: CASRSQANYGYTF.

V usage is TRBV27 and J usage is TRBJ1-6; possible D gene TRBD1, 5 bases. V gave up 6 bases and J gave up 0 bases, with 9 bases separating them. From germline, CDR1 is MNHEY and CDR2 SMNVEV (reference sequence). CDR3 length: 15 amino acids. As DNA, the CDR3 is TGTGCCAGCAGGGGAAGGGGCTCCTATAATTCACCCCTCCACTTT. This translates into CASRGRGSYNSPLHF.

This rearrangement joins TRBV7-2 to TRBJ2-6; D gene uncertain. Germline V gives CDR1 SGHTA, CDR2 FQGNSA. There are 15 residues in the CDR3. Trimming took off 5 bases at V and 3 bases at J, with 11 bases between the two ends. CDR3 sequence: CASSRGSGGANVLTF. The DNA for the CDR3 is TGTGCCAGCAGCCGCGGATCGGGTGGGGCCAACGTCCTGACTTTC.

This chain joins TRBV6-5 and TRBJ2-7, with TRBD2 matching 10 bases. The CDR3 runs 14 residues. V was pared by 4 bases and J by 0 bases, with 0 bases of the junction left unmatched. Germline assignment: CDR1 MNHEY and CDR2 SVGAGI. CDR3 in amino acids: CASSLAGGSYEQYF. In DNA, the CDR3 is TGTGCCAGCAGTTTAGCGGGGGGCTCCTACGAGCAGTACTTC.

This rearrangement joins TRBV5-4 to TRBJ2-3; D not resolved. Trimming stripped 0 bases from V and 2 bases from J, with 4 bases between. Germline assignment: CDR1 SGHNT and CDR2 YYREEE (reference sequence). This CDR3 region has 13 residues. The CDR3 DNA reads TGTGCCAGCAGCTTGGACTTCACAGATACGCAGTATTTT. This sequence encodes CASSLDFTDTQYF. The variable domain in full, with the rest retrieved from reference TRBV5-4 and TRBJ2-3, is ETGVTQSPTHLIKTRGQQVTLRCSSQSGHNTVSWYQQALGQGPQFIFQYYREEENGRGNFPPRFSGLQFPNYSSELNVNALELDDSALYLCASSLDFTDTQYFGPGTRLTVL.

The CDR3 nucleotides read TGCGCCAGCAGCCAAACACCGGGACTTGACTTCTACGAGCAGTACTTC. The encoded protein is CASSQTPGLDFYEQYF. This chain connects TRBV4-1 to TRBJ2-7; perhaps TRBD2 as D (6 bases). The CDR3 covers 16 residues. V was clipped by 2 bases and J by 3 bases, with 17 bases between them. CDR1 and CDR2 from the germline V gene are MGHRA and YSYEKL.

The chain uses TRBV7-2 and TRBJ1-6, with 7 bases that match TRBD1. J was trimmed by 8 bases and V by 5 bases; bases with no gene match: 3. The CDR3 consists of 13 residues. Germline CDR1 and CDR2: SGHTA and FQGNSA. In DNA form, the CDR3 reads TGTGCCAGCAGCACCGGGACAGATTCACCCCTCCACTTT. Translated, it gives CASSTGTDSPLHF.

The chain uses TRBV5-4 and TRBJ2-7, with a weak D call TRBD1 (6 bases). This CDR3 contains 15 residues. Germline CDR1 SGHNT, CDR2 YYREEE (reference sequence). Trimming cost V 0 bases and J 2 bases, with 12 bases left between them. CDR3 sequence: CASSLGLGDTYEQYF. The CDR3 DNA reads TGTGCCAGCAGCTTGGGGCTGGGGGACACCTACGAGCAGTACTTC. The whole variable domain, remainder taken from reference TRBV5-4 and TRBJ2-7, is ETGVTQSPTHLIKTRGQQVTLRCSSQSGHNTVSWYQQALGQGPQFIFQYYREEENGRGNFPPRFSGLQFPNYSSELNVNALELDDSALYLCASSLGLGDTYEQYFGPGTRLTVT.

This clone was seen once. This chain uses TRBV11-3 with TRBJ2-7, with 12 positions matching TRBD2. The germline CDR1 and CDR2 sequences are SGHNT and YENEEA. CDR3 length: 15 amino acids. The ends lost 3 bases at V and 2 bases at J; junction bases unmatched: 2. CDR3 sequence reads: CASSFPSGGAYEQYF. The CDR3 nucleotides read TGTGCCAGCAGCTTCCCTAGCGGGGGGGCCTACGAGCAGTACTTC.

The chain carries TRBV11-3 and TRBJ2-5, with 9 bases matching TRBD1. Trimming at V came to 3 bases and at J to 4 bases, leaving 9 bases not matched to a gene. Germline lookup yields CDR1 SGHNT and CDR2 YENEEA. This CDR3 is built from 16 residues. The chain's CDR3 is CASSFSGTGKGETQYF. CDR3 sequence (DNA): TGTGCCAGCAGCTTTTCCGGGACAGGGAAAGGAGAGACCCAGTACTTC. The complete variable domain, with remaining parts taken from reference TRBV11-3 and TRBJ2-5, reads EAGVVQSPRYKIIEKKQPVAFWCNPISGHNTLYWYLQNLGQGPELLIRYENEEAVDDSQLPKDRFSAERLKGVDSTLKIQPAELGDSAVYLCASSFSGTGKGETQYFGPGTRLLVL.

The chain recombines TRBV5-8 with TRBJ2-3; 7 bases match TRBD2. The J segment lost 2 bases and the V segment lost 0 bases, leaving 6 bases of the junction unmatched. Germline lookup yields CDR1 SGHTS and CDR2 YDEGEE. This CDR3 has 16 amino acids. CDR3 DNA sequence: TGTGCCAGCAGCTTGGTCAGCGGGGCCCTCACAGATACGCAGTATTTT. Amino acid sequence: CASSLVSGALTDTQYF.

The CDR3 reads CASSHSRLAAYEQYF. The CDR3, as DNA: TGTGCCAGCAGCCATTCCCGTCTGGCTGCTTACGAGCAGTACTTC. V and J are TRBV28 and TRBJ2-7; D gene unclear. Trimming removed 6 bases from V and 4 bases from J, with 19 bases in between. CDR3 length: 15 amino acids. CDR1 is MDHEN, CDR2 SYDVKM, per germline.

V usage is TRBV6-5 and J usage is TRBJ1-1, with unresolved D. CDR1 is MNHEY, CDR2 SVGAGI, per germline. V dropped 6 bases and J dropped 9 bases, with 17 bases sitting between them. This CDR3 comprises 13 residues. The CDR3 is CASSRLSPHKAFF. CDR3 nucleotides: TGTGCCAGCAGCCGACTCTCCCCCCATAAAGCTTTCTTT.